This T cell receptor (beta chain) was captured in a study of OX40 agonist ivuxolimab in advanced cancers. The wider study: The study gave patients intravenous ivuxolimab at 0.01 to 10 mg/kg every 2 weeks.

Generated by immunoSEQ multiplex PCR, the TCRdb table keeps only in-frame clones and is missing some. This repertoire shows approximately 11,000 clones, roughly 70% found once; its top ten account for about a third. Details on this clone: What it binds is not known.

The CDR3 is 11 amino acids. The germline CDR1 and CDR2 sequences are SQVTM and ANQGSEA. V lost 8 bases and J 1 base, leaving 8 bases between the germline ends. Study results and caveats: Clones of CD4+ and CD8+ blood T cells grew by week 6 at doses of 0.1 to 3.0 mg/kg. On average, a greater number of expanded clones characterised CD8+ T cells relative to CD4+.

The chain employs TRBV29-1 and TRBJ1-2; no reliable D call. The receptor was isolated from an adult with an advanced solid tumor such as melanoma, head and neck, liver or kidney cancer. This specimen consisted of CD4+ or CD8+ T cells sorted from blood, obtained in a trial of the OX40 agonist ivuxolimab. The CDR3 reads CSTRVNYGYTF. CDR3 coding DNA: TGCAGCACCAGAGTTAACTATGGCTACACCTTC.